These 27 T cell receptor beta chains were sequenced from one sample in a study of neurological immune-mediated disorders (dated by TCRdb to between 2018 and 2021). This specimen's time point label, per the study, means: technical triplicate 1. Library preparation employed 5' RACE. This sample was sequenced with an Illumina HiSeq 2500. TCRdb handled the public reads itself, with Q25 trimming in fastp and clone calling in MiXCR, and kept productive beta chains. Identical CDR3 proteins give one entry, which carries the most common genes and DNA. The sample table shows tens of thousands of distinct CDR3 sequences, and around 14% are seen once. The ten most abundant clones make up around 5.9% of the sample. The material sequenced was CD4+ T cells from blood. These TCRs come from a female donor with HTLV-1-associated myelopathy (HAM/TSP).

This clonotype was seen many times. This sequence joins TRBV28 and TRBJ2-5, with TRBD1 identical over 10 bases. CDR1 is MDHEN, CDR2 SYDVKM, per germline. The CDR3 covers 14 residues. With V trimmed by 6 bases and J by 5 bases, 6 bases remained unmatched. The CDR3 reads CASSDRGLEETQYF. CDR3 in DNA: TGTGCCAGCAGCGACAGGGGGCTCGAGGAGACCCAGTACTTC.

There are many counts of this clonotype. V is TRBV7-9 and J is TRBJ1-5; weak D call: TRBD1 (5 bases). Per germline, CDR1 SEHNR and CDR2 FQNEAQ (reference sequence). This CDR3 is 14 amino acids long. V was trimmed by 5 bases and J by 3 bases, leaving 11 bases between them. The CDR3 sequence is CASSKTGTNQPQHF. In DNA, the CDR3 is TGTGCCAGCAGCAAAACAGGTACCAATCAGCCCCAGCATTTT.

The table lists this clonotype with many counts. The rearrangement joins TRBV30 to TRBJ1-6; D call uncertain. This CDR3 has 16 amino acids. With 0 bases removed from V and 8 bases from J, the gap between germline ends came to 17 bases. The germline V gene has CDR1 GTSNPN and CDR2 SVGIG (reference sequence). The CDR3 sequence: CAWSVRWAEWDSPLHF. CDR3 sequence (DNA): TGTGCCTGGAGTGTACGGTGGGCGGAGTGGGATTCACCCCTCCACTTT.

This clonotype was picked up many times. CDR3 nucleotides: TGTGCCAGCAGCCCGGGACAGCCAAATGAAAAACTGTTTTTT. Amino acids: CASSPGQPNEKLFF. The V gene is TRBV7-8, the J gene TRBJ1-4; 7 positions agree with TRBD1. From germline, CDR1 is SGHVS and CDR2 FQNEAQ. This CDR3 comprises 14 residues. Trimming at V came to 5 bases and at J to 5 bases, leaving 5 bases not matched to a gene.

This clonotype was seen at least ten times. J is TRBJ2-7 and V is TRBV7-2, with D perhaps TRBD2 (6 bases). This CDR3 has 14 amino acids. Trimming took off 5 bases at V and 3 bases at J, with 14 bases between the two ends. Germline V gene lookup returns CDR1 SGHTA and CDR2 FQGNSA. CDR3 in DNA: TGTGCCAGCAGCCCCGGGGGTCTTCTCTACGAGCAGTACTTC. Its protein product is CASSPGGLLYEQYF. The full variable domain, with the rest looked up from reference TRBV7-2 and TRBJ2-7, is GAGVSQSPSNKVTEKGKDVELRCDPISGHTALYWYRQSLGQGLEFLIYFQGNSAPDKSGLPSDRFSAERTGGSVSTLTIQRTQQEDSAVYLCASSPGGLLYEQYFGPGTRLTVT.

This clonotype occurred many times. Here the CDR3 DNA reads TGCAGTGCTAGCGGCGGGATTTCGGGCTACACCTTC. It yields the protein CSASGGISGYTF. J is TRBJ1-2 and V is TRBV20-1; the D is unclear. Germline V CDR1 and CDR2: DFQATT, SNEGSKA (reference sequence). This CDR3 region has 12 residues. The V end lost 3 bases, the J end lost 8 bases, and 13 bases lay between the germline ends.

This clonotype came up many times. The chain is built from TRBV20-1 and TRBJ2-1; D is undetermined. V lost 0 bases and J lost 12, with 15 bases in between. CDR1 and CDR2 from the germline V gene are DFQATT and SNEGSKA (reference sequence). CDR3 length equals 13 residues. CDR3 in DNA: TGCAGTGCTAGAGAGCCCCAGCTGTCAGTGCAGTTCTTC. Protein product: CSAREPQLSVQFF.

This clonotype was counted at least ten times. The chain has TRBV7-3 and TRBJ2-3; D possibly corresponds to TRBD2 (7 bases). Trimming removed 6 bases from V and 4 bases from J, with 20 bases in between. Germline V gene lookup returns CDR1 SGHTA and CDR2 FQGTGA. The CDR3 has 16 residues. The CDR3 protein is CASSPSLGGPADTQYF. CDR3 coding DNA: TGTGCCAGCAGTCCTTCGCTGGGGGGGCCAGCAGATACGCAGTATTTT. Full variable domain (outside the CDR3, taken from reference TRBV7-3 and TRBJ2-3): GAGVSQTPSNKVTEKGKYVELRCDPISGHTALYWYRQSLGQGPEFLIYFQGTGAADDSGLPNDRFFAVRPEGSVSTLKIQRTERGDSAVYLCASSPSLGGPADTQYFGPGTRLTVL.

This clonotype came up many times. This rearrangement joins TRBV7-2 to TRBJ2-5; D is ambiguous. Germline V gene lookup returns CDR1 SGHTA and CDR2 FQGNSA. There are 14 residues in the CDR3. V dropped 5 bases and J dropped 5 bases, with 15 bases sitting between them. CDR3: CASSVGTGRETQYF. The CDR3 DNA is TGTGCCAGCAGCGTGGGAACGGGTCGGGAGACCCAGTACTTC.

This clonotype was picked up many times. The V gene is TRBV5-5, the J gene TRBJ1-5; the match to TRBD1 covers 8 bases. Trimming at V came to 0 bases and at J to 0 bases, leaving 5 bases not matched to a gene. Germline V lookup: CDR1 SGHKS, CDR2 YYEKEE (reference sequence). The CDR3 runs 17 residues. CDR3 nucleotides: TGTGCCAGCAGCTTGGTTGGACAGGGCTATAGCAATCAGCCCCAGCATTTT. This sequence encodes CASSLVGQGYSNQPQHF.

This clonotype has ten or more counts. This chain connects TRBV5-1 to TRBJ2-2; unclear D gene. V dropped 2 bases and J dropped 6 bases, with 8 bases sitting between them. Germline V lookup: CDR1 SGHRS, CDR2 YFSETQ. The CDR3 covers 13 residues. The DNA for the CDR3 is TGCGCCAGCAGCTTTAATGGTGCCGGGGAGCTGTTTTTT. As protein: CASSFNGAGELFF.

This clonotype was recorded many times. V gene TRBV7-9 combines with J gene TRBJ2-5; D ambiguous. This CDR3 spans 15 amino acids. Deletions cut 1 base from V and 4 bases from J, with 13 bases between. Germline V gene data show CDR1 as SEHNR and CDR2 as FQNEAQ (reference sequence). This CDR3 reads CASSLGHPMGETQYF. The CDR3 nucleotides are TGTGCCAGCAGCTTAGGCCACCCAATGGGAGAGACCCAGTACTTC.

This clonotype was recorded many times. The CDR3 DNA reads TGTGCCAGCTCACCAGGACAGCATAGCACAGATACGCAGTATTTT. Amino acids: CASSPGQHSTDTQYF. The rearrangement joins TRBV18 to TRBJ2-3, with D possibly TRBD1 on 6 matching bases. Germline lookup yields CDR1 KGHSH and CDR2 LQKENI. V was cut by 2 bases and J by 0 bases, with 9 bases left in between. This CDR3 region has 15 residues.

The sample holds many counts of this clonotype. The chain has TRBV6-2 or TRBV6-3 and TRBJ2-7; TRBD1 matches at 8 bases. Trimming at V came to 2 bases and at J to 1 base, leaving 4 bases not matched to a gene. Germline loops: CDR1 MNHEY, CDR2 SVGEGT. The CDR3 runs 15 residues. CDR3 sequence reads: CASSYPTGESYEQYF. The DNA for the CDR3 is TGTGCCAGCAGTTACCCGACAGGGGAGTCCTACGAGCAGTACTTC.

Sample share makes this clonotype medium-sized. The chain joins TRBV20-1 to TRBJ2-3; 9 positions agree with TRBD2. V lost 4 bases to trimming and J lost 0 bases; unmatched junction nucleotides: 5. The CDR3 runs 15 residues. Germline lookup yields CDR1 DFQATT and CDR2 SNEGSKA (reference sequence). CDR3 in DNA: TGCAGTGCTACCAGCGGGGGGATCAGCACAGATACGCAGTATTTT. This gives the protein CSATSGGISTDTQYF.

The chain combines TRBV20-1 with TRBJ1-5; D not certain. CDR3 length equals 14 residues. V was pared by 0 bases and J by 11 bases, with 17 bases between. Germline V CDR1 and CDR2: DFQATT, SNEGSKA (reference sequence). The CDR3 loop reads CSARDGRGHQTQHF. The DNA for the CDR3 is TGCAGTGCTAGAGATGGGAGAGGCCACCAGACCCAGCATTTT.

This clonotype qualifies as medium-sized (0.01 to 0.1%). J is TRBJ2-7 and V is TRBV20-1; D may be TRBD1 (5 bases). From germline, CDR1 is DFQATT and CDR2 SNEGSKA (reference sequence). This CDR3 spans 15 amino acids. V lost 5 bases to trimming and J lost 6 bases, with 23 bases between them. CDR3 amino acids: CSALERQTTSPEQYF. The CDR3 DNA is TGCAGTGCTTTAGAAAGACAGACGACCTCCCCCGAGCAGTACTTC.

This clonotype was detected many times. This rearrangement joins TRBV5-1 to TRBJ1-4; the match to TRBD1 covers 10 bases. The CDR3 runs 15 residues. Germline CDR1 SGHRS, CDR2 YFSETQ. Losses at the gene ends were 0 bases for V and 4 bases for J; bases not matched to a gene: 0. CDR3 nucleotides: TGCGCCAGCAGCTTGGGGACAGGGGGTAATGAAAAACTGTTTTTT. This sequence encodes CASSLGTGGNEKLFF.

By proportion, this clonotype is medium-sized (0.01 to 0.1%). The rearrangement joins TRBV9 to TRBJ2-1; 7 bases map to TRBD1. With V trimmed by 2 bases and J by 7 bases, 3 bases remained unmatched. This CDR3 has 13 residues. Germline CDR1 SGDLS, CDR2 YYNGEE. This chain's CDR3 is CASSVEQGNEQFF. The CDR3 DNA reads TGTGCCAGCAGCGTCGAACAGGGGAATGAGCAGTTCTTC.

At least ten counts were recorded for this clonotype. The chain employs TRBV20-1 and TRBJ2-5; 8 positions match TRBD1. V shed 6 bases, J shed 1 base, and the junction held 7 bases outside the gene matches. The length of the CDR3 is 14 residues. Germline assignment: CDR1 DFQATT and CDR2 SNEGSKA (reference sequence). CDR3 bases: TGCAGTGCGGGGACAGGTAGCTTCCAAGAGACCCAGTACTTC. It is translated as CSAGTGSFQETQYF.

This clonotype has at least ten counts. The CDR3 protein is CASSQDWAGQYF. CDR3 nucleotide sequence: TGTGCCAGCAGCCAAGACTGGGCCGGGCAGTACTTC. The J gene is TRBJ2-7, the V gene TRBV14; D gene unclear. Germline CDR1 reads SGHDN; CDR2 reads FVKESK. The germline V and J ends were trimmed by 0 bases and 9 bases, with 9 bases remaining between them. The CDR3 is 12 residues long.

This clonotype showed up many times. This rearrangement joins TRBV29-1 to TRBJ2-5; D is uncertain. Germline values: CDR1 SQVTM, CDR2 ANQGSEA. This CDR3 is built from 13 residues. Trimming left V 0 bases short and J 1 base short, with 6 bases between. The CDR3 bases are TGCAGCGTTGAAGAGGACCCCCAAGAGACCCAGTACTTC. It codes for CSVEEDPQETQYF.

Ten or more counts support this clonotype. The chain recombines TRBV28 with TRBJ2-3, with 7 bases that match TRBD2. The V gene end was trimmed by 6 bases and the J gene end by 1 base; junction bases not matched to a gene: 1. Germline CDR1 is MDHEN and CDR2 is SYDVKM. The CDR3 totals 13 residues. The CDR3 here is CASRAGGTDTQYF. The CDR3 DNA reads as TGTGCCAGCAGGGCGGGGGGCACAGATACGCAGTATTTT.

This clonotype was seen at least ten times. This chain links TRBV7-9 with TRBJ2-2; D is unresolved. This CDR3 is built from 14 residues. With 1 base removed from V and 2 bases from J, the gap between germline ends came to 5 bases. Per the germline V gene, CDR1 is SEHNR and CDR2 is FQNEAQ (reference sequence). CDR3 amino acids: CASSLVGNTGELFF. The CDR3 DNA follows: TGTGCCAGCAGCTTAGTAGGCAACACCGGGGAGCTGTTTTTT.

The table lists this clonotype with many counts. This chain links TRBV12-3 or TRBV12-4 with TRBJ2-3, with D possibly TRBD2 on 5 matching bases. The CDR3 is 16 amino acids. The germline V and J ends were trimmed by 1 base and 5 bases, with 16 bases remaining between them. The CDR3 region has the DNA TGTGCCAGCAGTTTAGAACGAGCGGTCGGACTAGATACGCAGTATTTT. Amino acids: CASSLERAVGLDTQYF.

This clonotype came up many times. The chain uses TRBV2 and TRBJ2-2, with 7 bases identical to TRBD1. V lost 10 bases to trimming and J lost 6 bases; unmatched junction nucleotides: 5. The CDR3 has 12 amino acids. Germline V gene data show CDR1 as SNHLY and CDR2 as FYNNEI. CDR3 loop: CATTGYPGELFF. The CDR3 DNA reads TGTGCCACGACAGGGTACCCCGGGGAGCTGTTTTTT.

Remarks on this clonotype: A read error is possible here, since a much larger clone lies one base away. The V gene is TRBV12-2, the J gene TRBJ2-7. TRBV12-2 is shown as a pseudogene. The CDR3 sequence is 11 residues long. Here the CDR3 reads CASRTPYEQYF. CDR3 DNA: TGTGCAAGTCGCACTCCCTACGAGCAGTACTTC.